The 10 T cell receptor beta chains below come from one sample, sequenced in a study of cytomegalovirus exposure and HLA in healthy donors. Sequencing was performed with immunoSEQ multiplex PCR; in TCRdb, only in-frame clones are kept and a portion is missing. Of about 110,000 clones in the sample, about 94% were seen once. The source material was PBMCs. The receptors come from a woman aged 18-35 years in good health and CMV-seronegative.

The chain uses TRBV7-9 and TRBJ2-1; 11 bases fit TRBD1. The germline V gene has CDR1 SEHNR and CDR2 FQNEAQ (reference sequence). Trimming removed 5 bases from V and 7 bases from J; junction bases left unmatched: 10. This CDR3 is 16 amino acids long. The chain's CDR3 is CASSGRDRGILNEQFF. DNA of the CDR3: TGTGCCAGCAGCGGACGGGACAGGGGGATCCTAAATGAGCAGTTCTTC.

The chain couples TRBV28 to TRBJ2-7, with 7 nucleotides matching TRBD1. This CDR3 is 17 amino acids long. Germline V gene data show CDR1 as MDHEN and CDR2 as SYDVKM. The J segment lost 2 bases and the V segment lost 4 bases, leaving 14 bases of the junction unmatched. The CDR3 protein is CASSSPPDRALTYEQYF. CDR3 nucleotides: TGTGCCAGCAGTTCGCCTCCCGACAGGGCTCTTACCTACGAGCAGTACTTC. Full variable domain (missing parts from reference TRBV28 and TRBJ2-7): DVKVTQSSRYLVKRTGEKVFLECVQDMDHENMFWYRQDPGLGLRLIYFSYDVKMKEKGDIPEGYSVSREKKERFSLILESASTNQTSMYLCASSSPPDRALTYEQYFGPGTRLTVT.

The CDR3 nucleotides read TGCGCCAGCAGCCGGGACAGGGATTATAACTATGGCTACACCTTC. This encodes CASSRDRDYNYGYTF. V gene TRBV4-3 combines with J gene TRBJ1-2, with 9 bases aligning to TRBD1. CDR1 is LGHNA and CDR2 is YSLEER in the germline V gene. J was trimmed by 1 base and V by 4 bases; bases with no gene match: 4. CDR3 length equals 15 residues.

The J gene is TRBJ2-1, the V gene TRBV7-2; TRBD1 aligns across 9 bases. V trimming: 5 bases; J trimming: 2 bases; junction bases outside the gene matches: 7. Germline V CDR1 and CDR2: SGHTA, FQGNSA. The CDR3 covers 16 residues. Here the CDR3 DNA reads TGTGCCAGCAGCCGCCCAAACAGGGGGCCCTACAATGAGCAGTTCTTC. Protein product: CASSRPNRGPYNEQFF.

The genes are TRBV9 and TRBJ2-1; 10 nucleotides agree with TRBD2. V was pared by 1 base and J by 4 bases, with 8 bases of the junction left unmatched. Germline CDR1 and CDR2: SGDLS and YYNGEE. The CDR3 loop spans 17 amino acids. As DNA, the CDR3 is TGTGCCAGCAGCGTATCGTCTTCTAGCGGGGGATACAATGAGCAGTTCTTC. The encoded protein is CASSVSSSSGGYNEQFF. Supplemented by reference TRBV9 and TRBJ2-1, the full variable domain reads DSGVTQTPKHLITATGQRVTLRCSPRSGDLSVYWYQQSLDQGLQFLIQYYNGEERAKGNILERFSAQQFPDLHSELNLSSLELGDSALYFCASSVSSSSGGYNEQFFGPGTRLTVL.

The genes are TRBV7-9 and TRBJ1-2; 9 bases agree with TRBD1. V shed 4 bases and J 4 bases; nucleotides not matched to a gene: 4. The CDR3 runs 14 residues. Germline CDR1 is SEHNR and CDR2 is FQNEAQ (reference sequence). CDR3 bases: TGTGCCAGCAGCTCGGACAGGGGAGGCTATGGCTACACCTTC. It specifies CASSSDRGGYGYTF.

The chain carries TRBV4-1 and TRBJ2-5, with D perhaps TRBD1 (5 bases). The V gene's germline CDR1 is MGHRA and CDR2 YSYEKL. V lost 0 bases, J lost 2 bases, and 19 bases lay in between. This CDR3 spans 18 amino acids. The CDR3 is CASSQDRPGSALQETQYF. CDR3 DNA sequence: TGCGCCAGCAGCCAAGACCGTCCAGGGTCAGCCTTGCAAGAGACCCAGTACTTC.

The chain is built from TRBV28 and TRBJ1-2; no firm D call. Germline V lookup: CDR1 MDHEN, CDR2 SYDVKM. V shed 5 bases and J shed 4 bases, with 17 bases lying between them. The CDR3 length is 15 residues. CDR3 bases: TGTGCCAGCAGTATACCCGCGGAGGGCCGCTATGGCTACACCTTC. Translation gives CASSIPAEGRYGYTF.

This clone was recorded only once. The chain employs TRBV5-1 and TRBJ1-1; D is unresolved. This CDR3 has 13 amino acids. Between the trimmed V and J ends, which lost 4 bases and 3 bases, there was a span of 10 bases. CDR1 SGHRS and CDR2 YFSETQ come from the germline V gene. CDR3 protein: CASSLRQDTEAFF. CDR3 coding DNA: TGCGCCAGCAGCCTCCGCCAGGACACTGAAGCTTTCTTT. The full variable domain, with the rest looked up from reference TRBV5-1 and TRBJ1-1, is KAGVTQTPRYLIKTRGQQVTLSCSPISGHRSVSWYQQTPGQGLQFLFEYFSETQRNKGNFPGRFSGRQFSNSRSEMNVSTLELGDSALYLCASSLRQDTEAFFGQGTRLTVV.

V gene TRBV4-1 combines with J gene TRBJ1-1; possible D gene TRBD1, 5 bases. Trimming took 3 bases from V and 7 from J, leaving 12 bases between them. This CDR3 comprises 13 residues. Germline V gene sequence: CDR1 MGHRA, CDR2 YSYEKL. Here the CDR3 reads CASSQGGSIEAFF. The CDR3 DNA follows: TGCGCCAGCAGCCAGGGGGGGAGTATTGAAGCTTTCTTT.